Included here is one TCR beta chain sequence, with context. Under the authors' procedure: Reference gene primer amplification gave nucleated cell count estimates. Assay: immunoSEQ multiplex PCR; the TCRdb copy retains only in-frame clones and omits some. V and J calls and clone size are copied from that table; D and trimming were computed from the DNA. The sample holds some 160,000 clones, roughly 86% seen once. The sample comes from a study of blood T cell repertoires in COVID-19. On the study more broadly: Nucleic acid was either cDNA or gDNA, and it came from T cells, B-cell-depleted T cells, or PBMCs.

Enrolment of Seattle patients took place during active infection, and they were followed longitudinally. Trimming took 5 bases from V and 0 from J; bases not matched to a gene: 7. Germline values: CDR1 LNHDA, CDR2 SQIVND (reference sequence). The length of the CDR3 is 17 residues. The sequence was collected from a woman aged 80 or over with COVID-19, enrolled during active disease. This chain links TRBV19 with TRBJ2-1; 10 nucleotides align to TRBD2. The source material was peripheral blood. The CDR3 nucleotides read TGTGCCAGTAGTCCAGGACTAGCGGTGAGCTCCTACAATGAGCAGTTCTTC. It encodes CASSPGLAVSSYNEQFF. The entire variable domain, with the rest obtained from reference TRBV19 and TRBJ2-1, is as follows: DGGITQSPKYLFRKEGQNVTLSCEQNLNHDAMYWYRQDPGQGLRLIYYSQIVNDFQKGDIAEGYSVSREKKESFPLTVTSAQKNPTAFYLCASSPGLAVSSYNEQFFGPGTRLTVL.